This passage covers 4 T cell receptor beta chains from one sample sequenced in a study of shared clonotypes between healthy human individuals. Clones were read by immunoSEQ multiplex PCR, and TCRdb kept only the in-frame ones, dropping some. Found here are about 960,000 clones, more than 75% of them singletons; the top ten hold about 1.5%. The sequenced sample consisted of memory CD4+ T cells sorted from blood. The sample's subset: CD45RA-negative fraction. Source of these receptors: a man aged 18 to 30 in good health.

CDR3: CASSNGELSEAFF. The CDR3 DNA reads as TGTGCCAGCAGTAATGGGGAATTAAGTGAAGCTTTCTTT. V and J are TRBV6-5 and TRBJ1-1; D call uncertain. V lost 5 bases, J lost 7 bases, and 14 bases lay in between. The germline V gene encodes CDR1 MNHEY and CDR2 SVGAGI. This CDR3 spans 13 amino acids.

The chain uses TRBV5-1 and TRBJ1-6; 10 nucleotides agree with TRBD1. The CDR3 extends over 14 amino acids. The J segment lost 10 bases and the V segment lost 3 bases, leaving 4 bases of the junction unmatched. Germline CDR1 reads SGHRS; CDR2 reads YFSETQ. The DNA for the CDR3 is TGCGCCAGCAGCTGGGGGACAGGGGACTCACCCCTCCACTTT. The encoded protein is CASSWGTGDSPLHF.

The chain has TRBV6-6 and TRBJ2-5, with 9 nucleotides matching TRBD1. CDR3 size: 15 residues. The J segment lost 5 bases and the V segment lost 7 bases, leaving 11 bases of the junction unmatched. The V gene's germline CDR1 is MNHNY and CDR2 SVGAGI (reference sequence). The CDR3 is CASNFGQGSQETQYF. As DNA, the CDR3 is TGTGCCAGCAATTTCGGACAGGGGAGTCAGGAGACCCAGTACTTC.

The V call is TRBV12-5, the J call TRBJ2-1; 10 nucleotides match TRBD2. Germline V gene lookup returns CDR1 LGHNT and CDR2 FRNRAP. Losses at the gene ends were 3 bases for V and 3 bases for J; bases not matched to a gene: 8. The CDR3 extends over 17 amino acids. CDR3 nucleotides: TGTGCTAGTGGTTTTCACCAAGCGGGAGGGCACTACAATGAGCAGTTCTTC. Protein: CASGFHQAGGHYNEQFF.